This TCR beta chain is from a study of cytomegalovirus exposure and HLA in healthy donors. In germline, CDR1 is MNHEY, CDR2 SVGAGI. The V gene end was trimmed by 4 bases and the J gene end by 1 base; junction bases not matched to a gene: 3. This CDR3 has 15 amino acids. Researchers ran the PCR with 60 Vbeta and 13 Jbeta primers. Data came from immunoSEQ multiplex PCR; TCRdb stores just in-frame clones and leaves some out. The sample has about 200,000 clones, approximately 70% seen once. Study-wide results and caveats: Among TCR beta chains, those listed as cytomegalovirus-associated numbered approximately 150. When analyzed later, the rates of TCR association showed variation by HLA locus, with DRB1 the most and HLA-C the fewest. A previous analysis found most TCR beta V segments productive roughly 90% or roughly 30% of the time.

This clone appeared a few times. The antigen is undetermined. Sequenced material: PBMCs. The TCR comes from a woman aged 25 to 39 in good health and CMV-seronegative. The V gene is TRBV6-5, the J gene TRBJ1-5; 8 bases match TRBD1. CDR3 coding DNA: TGTGCCAGCAGTTCGGACAGGGCGAGCAATCAGCCCCAGCATTTT. This translates into CASSSDRASNQPQHF.